Following are 31 T cell receptor beta chains from one sample sequenced in a study of blood T cell repertoires in COVID-19. The assay was immunoSEQ multiplex PCR, and TCRdb's table has in-frame clones only and misses some. The repertoire holds fewer than 250,000 clones, with 89% as singletons. The sample comprised peripheral blood. These receptors all come from a man aged 55 to 70 who had recovered from COVID-19.

The V call is TRBV10-1, the J call TRBJ2-7; 7 nucleotides line up with TRBD1. The CDR3 totals 12 residues. The V gene end was trimmed by 6 bases and the J gene end by 7 bases; junction bases not matched to a gene: 6. Germline assignment: CDR1 WNHNN and CDR2 SYGVQD (reference sequence). The CDR3 region is CASSDTGEEQYF. CDR3 in DNA: TGCGCCAGCAGCGATACAGGGGAAGAGCAGTACTTC.

The V gene is TRBV9, the J gene TRBJ1-2; 7 bases are a match to TRBD1. Germline V gene sequence: CDR1 SGDLS, CDR2 YYNGEE. The CDR3 is 15 amino acids. V trimming: 3 bases; J trimming: 4 bases; junction bases outside the gene matches: 9. CDR3 bases: TGTGCCAGCAGCGACCCAGCAGGGGGAAGCTATGGCTACACCTTC. It is translated as CASSDPAGGSYGYTF. Full variable domain (rest looked up from reference TRBV9 and TRBJ1-2): DSGVTQTPKHLITATGQRVTLRCSPRSGDLSVYWYQQSLDQGLQFLIQYYNGEERAKGNILERFSAQQFPDLHSELNLSSLELGDSALYFCASSDPAGGSYGYTFGSGTRLTVV.

The V gene is TRBV12-3 or TRBV12-4, the J gene TRBJ2-7; D gene unclear. V was clipped by 6 bases and J by 1 base, with 10 bases between them. The CDR3 totals 13 residues. The CDR3: CASRPQNSYEQYF. The CDR3 bases are TGTGCCAGCAGGCCGCAGAATTCCTACGAGCAGTACTTC.

The chain couples TRBV5-1 to TRBJ2-7, with 7 bases lining up with TRBD2. V shed 1 base and J 1 base; nucleotides not matched to a gene: 5. Per germline, CDR1 SGHRS and CDR2 YFSETQ. The CDR3 sequence is 15 residues long. As DNA, the CDR3 is TGCGCCAGCAGCTTGCCTAGCGGAACATCCTACGAGCAGTACTTC. This translates into CASSLPSGTSYEQYF.

The chain joins TRBV20-1 to TRBJ1-5; D perhaps matches TRBD1 (5 bases). The CDR3 is 9 residues long. Trimming stripped 8 bases from V and 8 bases from J, with 7 bases between. Looked up from germline, CDR1 is DFQATT and CDR2 is SNEGSKA (reference sequence). The CDR3 region is CSSGEPQHF. CDR3 coding DNA: TGCAGTTCGGGGGAGCCCCAGCATTTT.

The chain carries TRBV7-2 and TRBJ2-2; 7 nucleotides align to TRBD2. Germline V CDR1 and CDR2: SGHTA, FQGNSA. CDR3 length equals 16 residues. J gave up 2 bases and V 5 bases, and 8 bases lay outside the gene matches. This CDR3 reads CASSLRERGNTGELFF. The CDR3 DNA follows: TGTGCCAGCAGCCTCCGGGAGCGGGGAAACACCGGGGAGCTGTTTTTT.

The chain recombines TRBV19 with TRBJ1-2, with 8 bases that match TRBD1. CDR1 LNHDA and CDR2 SQIVND come from the germline V gene (reference sequence). Trimming cost V 4 bases and J 0 bases; bases outside gene matches: 4. There are 15 residues in the CDR3. The CDR3 loop is CASSTTTGANYGYTF. The CDR3 region has the DNA TGTGCCAGTAGTACGACGACAGGGGCTAACTATGGCTACACCTTC.

The V gene is TRBV3-1 (or the pseudogene TRBV3-2), the J gene TRBJ2-7, with a possible D match to TRBD2 (6 bases). The CDR3 runs to 13 residues. Trimming stripped 4 bases from V and 0 bases from J, with 7 bases between. CDR1 and CDR2 from the germline V gene are LGHDT and YNNKEL (reference sequence). This CDR3 is CASSRGISYEQYF. The CDR3 DNA sequence: TGTGCCAGCAGCCGCGGGATCTCCTACGAGCAGTACTTC.

This rearrangement joins TRBV4-1 to TRBJ2-3; 10 nucleotides line up with TRBD2. Germline loops: CDR1 MGHRA, CDR2 YSYEKL. Trimming at V came to 7 bases and at J to 3 bases, leaving 7 bases not matched to a gene. This CDR3 is built from 15 residues. The CDR3 loop reads CASKKSGGGTDTQYF. CDR3 nucleotide sequence: TGCGCCAGCAAAAAAAGCGGGGGGGGAACAGATACGCAGTATTTT.

The chain couples TRBV15 to TRBJ2-2; tentatively, D is TRBD2 (5 bases). Looked up from germline, CDR1 is LNHNV and CDR2 is YYDKDF (reference sequence). CDR3 length: 16 amino acids. V lost 2 bases, J lost 2 bases, and 12 bases lay in between. The CDR3 protein is CATSRILRGNTGELFF. The CDR3 DNA reads TGTGCCACCAGCAGAATACTACGGGGTAACACCGGGGAGCTGTTTTTT. Filled out from reference TRBV15 and TRBJ2-2, the complete variable domain reads DAMVIQNPRYQVTQFGKPVTLSCSQTLNHNVMYWYQQKSSQAPKLLFHYYDKDFNNEADTPDNFQSRRPNTSFCFLDIRSPGLGDTAMYLCATSRILRGNTGELFFGEGSRLTVL.

The chain uses TRBV19 and TRBJ1-5; a possible D gene is TRBD1 (5 bases). Trimming cost V 0 bases and J 0 bases, with 6 bases left between them. Germline CDR1 is LNHDA and CDR2 is SQIVND (reference sequence). This CDR3 region has 15 residues. In DNA, the CDR3 is TGTGCCAGTAGTATAGACAGGGCTAGCAATCAGCCCCAGCATTTT. Translated: CASSIDRASNQPQHF.

This clone was observed a single time. The chain carries TRBV3-1 (or the pseudogene TRBV3-2) and TRBJ2-7; 7 bases are shared with TRBD1. Trimming cost V 3 bases and J 1 base; bases outside gene matches: 3. From germline, CDR1 is LGHDT and CDR2 YNNKEL (reference sequence). The CDR3 is 14 amino acids. In DNA, the CDR3 is TGTGCCAGCAGCCAGGCGGACAGGTCCTACGAGCAGTACTTC. It codes for CASSQADRSYEQYF.

The chain recombines TRBV9 with TRBJ2-5, with 7 bases that match TRBD2. The germline gives CDR1 SGDLS, CDR2 YYNGEE. V gave up 0 bases and J gave up 4 bases; unmatched junction bases: 3. The CDR3 length is 14 residues. The CDR3 DNA reads as TGTGCCAGCAGCGTAGGGGAGGGCCGAGAGACCCAGTACTTC. It is translated as CASSVGEGRETQYF.

The rearrangement joins TRBV30 to TRBJ1-6, with D hard to call. The CDR3 runs 13 residues. Germline values: CDR1 GTSNPN, CDR2 SVGIG (reference sequence). Trimming removed 3 bases at V and 7 bases at J, with 10 bases between. The CDR3 loop is CAWSREWNSPLHF. As DNA, the CDR3 is TGTGCCTGGAGCCGGGAATGGAATTCACCCCTCCACTTT.

J is TRBJ2-2 and V is TRBV5-5; D gene ambiguous. The CDR3 covers 13 residues. Trimming stripped 4 bases from V and 2 bases from J, with 6 bases between. CDR1 SGHKS and CDR2 YYEKEE come from the germline V gene (reference sequence). The CDR3 sequence: CASSPFNTGELFF. CDR3 in DNA: TGTGCCAGCAGCCCTTTTAACACCGGGGAGCTGTTTTTT. The full variable domain, in which reference TRBV5-5 and TRBJ2-2 provide the parts outside the CDR3, is DAGVTQSPTHLIKTRGQQVTLRCSPISGHKSVSWYQQVLGQGPQFIFQYYEKEERGRGNFPDRFSARQFPNYSSELNVNALLLGDSALYLCASSPFNTGELFFGEGSRLTVL.

The gene calls are TRBV5-1 and TRBJ2-4; 9 nucleotides align to TRBD1. CDR1 and CDR2 (germline): SGHRS, YFSETQ. V lost 1 base and J lost 8; bases outside the gene matches: 7. This CDR3 region has 15 residues. The CDR3 reads CASSLSGTGWYIQYF. CDR3 coding DNA: TGCGCCAGCAGCTTGTCCGGGACAGGGTGGTACATTCAGTACTTC.

This sequence joins TRBV18 and TRBJ2-2, with TRBD1 identical over 9 bases. Germline CDR1 and CDR2: KGHSH and LQKENI. CDR3 length equals 15 residues. J gave up 7 bases and V 4 bases, and 7 bases lay outside the gene matches. CDR3 amino acids: CASSRTGVLSGELFF. The CDR3 DNA sequence: TGTGCCAGCTCACGGACAGGGGTTTTGAGCGGGGAGCTGTTTTTT.

The chain is built from TRBV19 and TRBJ2-3; 10 positions match TRBD1. The CDR3 sequence is 15 residues long. Germline V gene sequence: CDR1 LNHDA, CDR2 SQIVND (reference sequence). V shed 6 bases, J shed 4 bases, and the junction held 7 bases outside the gene matches. The CDR3 DNA reads TGTGCCAGTAGGGCACCGGGACAGGGGTCAGATACGCAGTATTTT. This codes for CASRAPGQGSDTQYF.

V is TRBV6-5 and J is TRBJ1-1; D is ambiguous. The germline V and J ends were trimmed by 4 bases and 11 bases, with 20 bases remaining between them. CDR1 is MNHEY, CDR2 SVGAGI, per germline. This CDR3 contains 14 residues. The CDR3 here is CASSWEVRAAVAFF. The CDR3 DNA is TGTGCCAGCAGTTGGGAGGTTAGGGCGGCTGTTGCTTTCTTT.

V is TRBV29-1 and J is TRBJ1-3; possible D gene TRBD1, 5 bases. The CDR3 sequence is 14 residues long. Germline V gives CDR1 SQVTM, CDR2 ANQGSEA. Deletions cut 2 bases from V and 5 bases from J, with 13 bases between. CDR3 sequence: CSVEKAGSRNTIYF. Written as DNA, the CDR3 is TGCAGCGTTGAAAAGGCAGGGTCGAGAAACACCATATATTTT.

CDR3 sequence: CASSRGAGANYGYTF. In nucleotides, the CDR3 is TGTGCCAGCAGTCGGGGGGCCGGAGCTAACTATGGCTACACCTTC. The chain is built from TRBV2 and TRBJ1-2; possibly TRBD1 for D (6 bases). The CDR3 covers 15 residues. Germline V gives CDR1 SNHLY, CDR2 FYNNEI. The V end lost 5 bases, the J end lost 0 bases, and 13 bases lay between the germline ends.

The chain is built from TRBV15 and TRBJ1-2, with D maybe TRBD1 (6 bases). Trimming removed 3 bases at V and 8 bases at J, with 16 bases between. There are 14 residues in the CDR3. The V gene's germline CDR1 is LNHNV and CDR2 YYDKDF (reference sequence). The CDR3 loop reads CATSRSTGHLGYTF. DNA of the CDR3: TGTGCCACCAGCAGGTCGACAGGACATCTAGGCTACACCTTC.

Written as DNA, the CDR3 is TGTGCCAGCAGCCAAGGGCCAGGCGCAGCCTACGAGCAGTACTTC. This encodes CASSQGPGAAYEQYF. This chain links TRBV14 with TRBJ2-7; unclear D gene. The CDR3 loop spans 15 amino acids. The V and J ends lost 1 base and 2 bases respectively, with 12 bases between them. Germline CDR1 is SGHDN and CDR2 is FVKESK.

The V call is TRBV6-6, the J call TRBJ2-7; 8 nucleotides agree with TRBD1. The trim removed 3 bases at V and 4 bases at J, leaving 8 bases unmatched. This CDR3 is built from 15 residues. Per germline, CDR1 MNHNY and CDR2 SVGAGI (reference sequence). CDR3 nucleotide sequence: TGTGCCAGCAGTTATCAGGGGGCTAGGACTTACGAGCAGTACTTC. Protein: CASSYQGARTYEQYF.

The chain couples TRBV5-1 to TRBJ2-1, with D hard to call. V gave up 4 bases and J gave up 3 bases, with 11 bases separating them. This CDR3 is built from 14 residues. CDR1 is SGHRS and CDR2 is YFSETQ in the germline V gene. The CDR3 nucleotides are TGCGCCAGCAGCCTCCCTTCGAGCTACAATGAGCAGTTCTTC. The encoded protein is CASSLPSSYNEQFF.

The gene calls are TRBV7-9 and TRBJ2-1, with TRBD2 matching 8 bases. Germline assignment: CDR1 SEHNR and CDR2 FQNEAQ (reference sequence). Unmatched junction bases numbered 13, after V lost 4 bases and J lost 5 bases. CDR3 length: 17 amino acids. Here the CDR3 reads CASSSTRRRAGDNEQFF. The CDR3 DNA follows: TGTGCCAGCAGCTCAACCCGCCGGAGAGCGGGAGACAATGAGCAGTTCTTC.

The chain recombines TRBV2 with TRBJ1-3, with 7 nucleotides matching TRBD1. The germline V gene has CDR1 SNHLY and CDR2 FYNNEI. The length of the CDR3 is 18 residues. The J segment lost 1 base and the V segment lost 6 bases, leaving 15 bases of the junction unmatched. In nucleotides, the CDR3 is TGTGCCAGCAGCGATACTCCTACCCGACAGGGATCTGGAAACACCATATATTTT. This gives the protein CASSDTPTRQGSGNTIYF.

V usage is TRBV28 and J usage is TRBJ1-6, with D tentatively TRBD1 (6 bases). Germline V gene sequence: CDR1 MDHEN, CDR2 SYDVKM. Trimming removed 6 bases at V and 6 bases at J, with 12 bases between. The CDR3 contains 14 residues. The CDR3 DNA reads as TGTGCCAGCAGGAGCCCAGGGGCTAATTCACCCCTCCACTTT. It is translated as CASRSPGANSPLHF.

The chain couples TRBV28 to TRBJ1-2, with D possibly TRBD1 on 5 matching bases. The CDR3 sequence is 15 residues long. The V gene lost 4 bases and the J gene lost 4 bases, with 16 bases spanning the gap. Germline loops: CDR1 MDHEN, CDR2 SYDVKM. CDR3 nucleotide sequence: TGTGCCAGCAGTTCCCCCCCAGGGTTCGGCTATGGCTACACCTTC. It translates to CASSSPPGFGYGYTF.

The V call is TRBV3-1 (or the pseudogene TRBV3-2), the J call TRBJ1-2, with 8 bases matching TRBD1. Germline loops: CDR1 LGHDT, CDR2 YNNKEL (reference sequence). The CDR3 is 16 residues long. V was pared by 1 base and J by 5 bases, with 9 bases of the junction left unmatched. CDR3: CASSQAGQGGSYGYTF. The DNA for the CDR3 is TGTGCCAGCAGCCAAGCCGGACAGGGTGGTTCATATGGCTACACCTTC.

This rearrangement joins TRBV24-1 to TRBJ2-1, with 8 bases that match TRBD2. Germline-derived CDR1 and CDR2 are KGHDR and SFDVKD. V lost 10 bases and J lost 7; bases outside the gene matches: 11. This CDR3 is built from 14 residues. The DNA of the CDR3 is TGTGCCACAAAGCCCAGCGGGAGTACAAATGAGCAGTTCTTC. It translates to CATKPSGSTNEQFF.